The 22 T cell receptor beta chains in this list originate from one sample, sequenced in a study of blood T cell repertoires in COVID-19. Clones were sequenced by immunoSEQ multiplex PCR, and TCRdb holds only the in-frame ones, with some missing. The data hold 170,000 or so clones, with 80% to 85% observed a single time. The specimen was peripheral blood. The source is a man younger than 35 with active or convalescent COVID-19.

The rearrangement links TRBV5-4 to TRBJ2-1; maybe TRBD1 (6 bases). The CDR3 runs to 14 residues. Trimming pared 1 base from V and 5 bases from J, leaving 10 bases between. Germline assignment: CDR1 SGHNT and CDR2 YYREEE (reference sequence). The CDR3 region is CASSLSGAHNEQFF. The CDR3 coding sequence is TGTGCCAGCAGCTTGTCAGGGGCACACAATGAGCAGTTCTTC.

The chain has TRBV18 and TRBJ2-3; 14 bases align to TRBD2. With 3 bases clipped from V and 7 bases from J, the junction kept 3 bases outside the gene matches. The germline CDR1 and CDR2 sequences are KGHSH and LQKENI. CDR3 length: 15 amino acids. The CDR3 reads CASSPTSGGANTQYF. The CDR3, as DNA: TGTGCCAGCTCACCGACTAGCGGGGGGGCAAATACGCAGTATTTT.

CDR3 sequence reads: CASSYSRSRDEQFF. The DNA of the CDR3 is TGTGCCAGCAGTTACTCGAGATCCCGGGATGAGCAGTTCTTC. The genes are TRBV6-5 and TRBJ2-1; no clear D gene. The CDR3 consists of 14 residues. From germline, CDR1 is MNHEY and CDR2 SVGAGI. Trimming cost V 0 bases and J 8 bases, with 11 bases left between them.

The gene calls are TRBV28 and TRBJ1-5, with D tentatively TRBD1 (5 bases). The CDR3 is 13 residues long. In germline, CDR1 is MDHEN, CDR2 SYDVKM. With 7 bases removed from V and 8 bases from J, the gap between germline ends came to 15 bases. The CDR3 loop is CASKRDSWEPQHF. CDR3 sequence (DNA): TGTGCCAGCAAACGGGACTCTTGGGAGCCCCAGCATTTT.

A single count supports this clone. The chain has TRBV5-1 and TRBJ2-1; 10 bases are a match to TRBD2. Germline loops: CDR1 SGHRS, CDR2 YFSETQ. J gave up 5 bases and V 7 bases, and 12 bases lay outside the gene matches. The CDR3 sequence is 16 residues long. The CDR3 loop reads CASYRDSGGKNNEQFF. The CDR3 DNA reads TGCGCCAGCTATCGAGATAGCGGGGGGAAAAACAATGAGCAGTTCTTC.

This chain links TRBV4-3 with TRBJ2-3; 13 nucleotides agree with TRBD2. The trim removed 3 bases at V and 5 bases at J, leaving 5 bases unmatched. CDR1 is LGHNA, CDR2 YSLEER, per germline. The CDR3 is 16 residues long. This CDR3 is CASSQQLAGGGDTQYF. CDR3 nucleotides: TGCGCCAGCAGCCAGCAACTAGCGGGGGGGGGAGATACGCAGTATTTT.

In its sample, this clone was seen once. This CDR3 is CASSLRGTIEAFF. CDR3 coding DNA: TGTGCCAGCAGCTTGAGGGGGACGATTGAAGCTTTCTTT. V gene TRBV11-2 combines with J gene TRBJ1-1; D perhaps matches TRBD1 (6 bases). V lost 3 bases to trimming and J lost 7 bases, with 12 bases between them. This CDR3 contains 13 residues. Germline V lookup: CDR1 SGHAT, CDR2 FQNNGV.

The gene calls are TRBV4-1 and TRBJ2-1; 7 bases line up with TRBD2. CDR3 length equals 17 residues. V trimming: 3 bases; J trimming: 0 bases; junction bases outside the gene matches: 8. Germline values: CDR1 MGHRA, CDR2 YSYEKL. The CDR3: CASSHPLAERSYNEQFF. The CDR3 DNA is TGCGCCAGCAGCCACCCCCTAGCGGAGCGCTCCTACAATGAGCAGTTCTTC.

The chain recombines TRBV4-2 with TRBJ2-1, with 9 bases fitting TRBD2. The ends lost 4 bases at V and 7 bases at J; junction bases unmatched: 11. The CDR3 consists of 16 residues. Germline CDR1 and CDR2: LGHNA and YNFKEQ. The CDR3 DNA sequence: TGTGCCAGCAGCCCAAACAAAGGGGGACTAGCAAATGAGCAGTTCTTC. This codes for CASSPNKGGLANEQFF.

J is TRBJ1-2 and V is TRBV3-1 (or the pseudogene TRBV3-2); 9 bases fit TRBD1. The CDR3 covers 15 residues. J lost 2 bases, V lost 2 bases, and 3 bases had no gene match. Germline V CDR1 and CDR2: LGHDT, YNNKEL (reference sequence). CDR3 bases: TGTGCCAGCAGCCAACCAGGACAGGGGAACTATGGCTACACCTTC. As protein: CASSQPGQGNYGYTF.

The rearrangement joins TRBV30 to TRBJ1-1; 8 nucleotides align to TRBD1. Unmatched junction bases numbered 4, after V lost 2 bases and J lost 5 bases. CDR1 is GTSNPN, CDR2 SVGIG, per germline (reference sequence). The CDR3 totals 13 residues. CDR3 residues: CAWSRTGKTEAFF. The CDR3 DNA reads TGTGCCTGGAGTCGGACAGGGAAAACTGAAGCTTTCTTT.

The CDR3 reads CASSLGWGWSNQPQHF. The DNA for the CDR3 is TGTGCCAGTAGCCTGGGGTGGGGCTGGAGCAATCAGCCCCAGCATTTT. The V gene is TRBV19, the J gene TRBJ1-5; TRBD1 might be the D (5 bases). V lost 6 bases to trimming and J lost 1 base, with 16 bases between them. Germline CDR1 LNHDA, CDR2 SQIVND (reference sequence). CDR3 size: 16 residues.

The chain recombines TRBV10-2 with TRBJ2-2; 8 bases match TRBD2. V trimming: 9 bases; J trimming: 5 bases; junction bases outside the gene matches: 11. This CDR3 has 15 amino acids. Germline CDR1 reads WSHSY; CDR2 reads SAAADI. The CDR3 loop is CASHPGGVGTGELFF. The CDR3, as DNA: TGCGCCAGTCACCCGGGAGGGGTGGGGACCGGGGAGCTGTTTTTT.

This rearrangement joins TRBV6-1 to TRBJ1-2, with TRBD1 identical over 7 bases. This CDR3 is built from 16 residues. CDR1 and CDR2 from the germline V gene are MNHNS and SASEGT. Trimming cost V 4 bases and J 5 bases; bases outside gene matches: 13. The CDR3 loop reads CASSVGGGRGGYGYTF. CDR3 DNA: TGTGCCAGCAGTGTTGGAGGGGGCAGGGGTGGGTATGGCTACACCTTC.

This clone occurred many times. The rearrangement joins TRBV9 to TRBJ2-2, with unresolved D. There are 15 residues in the CDR3. The germline V gene encodes CDR1 SGDLS and CDR2 YYNGEE. V lost 2 bases and J 0 bases, leaving 8 bases between the germline ends. The chain's CDR3 is CASSVSRANTGELFF. DNA for the CDR3: TGTGCCAGCAGCGTGTCACGGGCGAACACCGGGGAGCTGTTTTTT.

The chain recombines TRBV28 with TRBJ2-7; TRBD2 might be the D (5 bases). With 7 bases removed from V and 4 bases from J, the gap between germline ends came to 11 bases. Germline V lookup: CDR1 MDHEN, CDR2 SYDVKM. This CDR3 region has 12 residues. The CDR3 coding sequence is TGTGCCAGCACCAGAGGGCTATACGAGCAGTACTTC. Amino acids: CASTRGLYEQYF.

The V call is TRBV4-1, the J call TRBJ2-2; perhaps TRBD2 as D (5 bases). The CDR3 contains 16 residues. Germline lookup yields CDR1 MGHRA and CDR2 YSYEKL. The germline V and J ends were trimmed by 0 bases and 3 bases, with 11 bases remaining between them. CDR3 protein: CASSQDPADYTGELFF. The CDR3 DNA sequence: TGCGCCAGCAGCCAAGATCCAGCGGACTACACCGGGGAGCTGTTTTTT.

V and J are TRBV19 and TRBJ2-3; TRBD2 agrees at 8 bases. The CDR3 is made up of 15 amino acids. The junction had 2 bases not matched to a gene; V was cut back by 2 bases and J by 1 base. Germline-derived CDR1 and CDR2 are LNHDA and SQIVND (reference sequence). Written as DNA, the CDR3 is TGTGCCAGTAGTATATCGGGAGGGGGCACAGATACGCAGTATTTT. Its translation is CASSISGGGTDTQYF.

V usage is TRBV24-1 and J usage is TRBJ2-1; 8 bases agree with TRBD1. The V segment lost 4 bases and the J segment 12 bases; nucleotides outside the gene matches: 4. The CDR3 loop spans 12 amino acids. Germline V gene data show CDR1 as KGHDR and CDR2 as SFDVKD. CDR3: CATSDTGTGQFF. In DNA form, the CDR3 reads TGTGCCACCAGTGACACCGGGACAGGGCAGTTCTTC.

This clone has more than one count but fewer than ten. J is TRBJ2-7 and V is TRBV7-8; D perhaps matches TRBD1 (5 bases). Germline assignment: CDR1 SGHVS and CDR2 FQNEAQ. The CDR3 covers 16 residues. The V end lost 1 base, the J end lost 5 bases, and 18 bases lay between the germline ends. In DNA form, the CDR3 reads TGTGCCAGCAGCTTAGGCTGGGCCAGGGCTCGGGACGAGCAGTACTTC. It is translated as CASSLGWARARDEQYF.

The chain joins TRBV7-9 to TRBJ2-2; D gene unclear. V was pared by 2 bases and J by 1 base, with 5 bases between. This CDR3 has 14 residues. In germline, CDR1 is SEHNR, CDR2 FQNEAQ (reference sequence). CDR3 sequence: CASSLSVNTGELFF. The CDR3 DNA is TGTGCCAGCAGCTTATCCGTGAACACCGGGGAGCTGTTTTTT.

The chain couples TRBV6-5 to TRBJ2-7, with TRBD2 matching over 8 bases. The ends lost 2 bases at V and 5 bases at J; junction bases unmatched: 5. The length of the CDR3 is 14 residues. CDR1 and CDR2 from the germline V gene are MNHEY and SVGAGI. The CDR3 is CASSYGAGVNEQYF. CDR3 DNA: TGTGCCAGCAGTTACGGAGCGGGAGTTAACGAGCAGTACTTC.